These T cell receptor beta chains were read from a single sample in a study of radiotherapy plus CTLA-4 blockade in lung cancer. The table came from immunoSEQ multiplex PCR; TCRdb's copy has only in-frame clones and leaves some out. The table lists tens of thousands of clones, roughly four fifths of them singletons, with 14% in the top ten. The material sequenced was peripheral blood, taken from a patient treated with radiotherapy plus ipilimumab. The receptors here all came from a human donor with non-small cell lung cancer that progressed on radiotherapy plus ipilimumab. CDR3s include the opening cysteine and the closing phenylalanine or tryptophan. The order of the fields is V gene, clone size, CDR3 protein. Expanded clones are given a class, and other clones once, few, many or no size at all.

TRBV6-6,NA,CASSRTVGQETQYF
TRBV28,NA,CASTTSGGRTDTQYF
TRBV7-9,NA,CASTSSDAADRYEQYF
TRBV25-1,NA,CASSMTLTGELFF
TRBV6-1,NA,CASSVREDTEAFF
TRBV10-2,NA,CASSERKGTDTGNTIYF
TRBV9,NA,CASAAAYRAGANVLTF
TRBV19,NA,CASSIDGHQPQHF
TRBV21-1,NA,CASTVDRRNTEAFF
TRBV27,NA,CASSLSERTNQETQYF
TRBV5-6,NA,CASSGGRNEQFF
TRBV7-3,few,CASSLRRDSGEQFF
TRBV10-3,few,CAISESEGASIYF
TRBV5-1,NA,CASSLGGTGAYEQYF
TRBV7-9,few,CASSAGAVRPLHF
TRBV7-9,NA,CASSLDRGHYNEQFF
TRBV7-2,NA,CASSSTGNSYNEQFF
TRBV5-5,NA,CASSLAGVYEQYF
TRBV27,NA,CASSLGIGTLEETQYF